Listed below are T cell receptor beta chains from one sample, sequenced in a study of shared clonotypes between healthy human individuals. Measured with immunoSEQ multiplex PCR; TCRdb has only the in-frame clones, and not every one. The sample holds millions of clones, roughly 91% seen once. Material for sequencing was naive CD8+ T cells from PBMCs. The receptor set was obtained from a man younger than 35 in good health. Some clones in this sample may be carry-over from other donors' samples. CDR3s include the opening cysteine and the closing phenylalanine or tryptophan. For some rows the clone size is stated as once, few or many, or as a class when expanded; others skip it.

clone_size j_call v_call cdr3_aa
- TRBJ1-1 TRBV11-2 CASSLLYTGKTSEAFF
- TRBJ2-1 TRBV28 CASTLPAGHEQFF
- TRBJ2-7 TRBV28 CASTPSTNYEQYF
- TRBJ2-1 TRBV11-2 CASSPLKGGKYNEQFF
- TRBJ2-1 TRBV5-6 CASSLGDNAYNEQFF
- TRBJ1-5 TRBV27 CASSRNYSGRVNQPQHF
- TRBJ2-7 TRBV6-5 CASTPLRVGGEQYF
- TRBJ2-3 TRBV7-9 CASSPPGQGSDTQYF
- TRBJ1-4 TRBV6-1 CASSEFGATNEKLFF
- TRBJ1-2 TRBV5-5 CASRKPGVNYGYTF
once TRBJ2-7 TRBV27 CASSGWGQGEQYF
- TRBJ1-5 TRBV7-9 CASSFISRDRASQPQHF
- TRBJ1-2 TRBV29-1 CSVRWDYSYTF
- TRBJ2-2 TRBV7-8 CASSLARFVLAGATGELFF
- TRBJ2-7 TRBV29-1 CSVEESTGSTYEQYF
- TRBJ2-7 TRBV6-1 CASSGLKQYF
- TRBJ1-5 TRBV7-9 CASSLARDGRDQPQHF
- TRBJ2-1 TRBV27 CASSLGSGRGYSYNEQFF
- TRBJ1-2 TRBV10-3 CAISESKREEGYTF
- TRBJ1-5 TRBV15 CATSRDREGYQPQHF
once TRBJ1-2 TRBV19 CASSMWQEDGYTF
- TRBJ2-7 TRBV28 CASSLSATEVEQYF
once TRBJ2-1 TRBV9 CASSVEGNPYNEQFF
- TRBJ2-3 TRBV5-6 CASSHPGQGLTDTQYF
- TRBJ1-1 TRBV15 CATREGLNTEAFF
- TRBJ1-4 TRBV21-1 CASSKFGCQEGPRQFF
- TRBJ2-2 TRBV2 CASSLKTGELFF
- TRBJ1-2 TRBV2 CASSLFGQAGGYTF
- TRBJ2-1 TRBV19 CASSNRLAYNEQFF
- TRBJ1-2 TRBV6-5 CASTNREGGGYGYTF
- TRBJ2-1 TRBV9 CASSVGPSMNEQFF
- TRBJ1-4 TRBV29-1 CSVFLLGGLDEKLFF
- TRBJ2-2 TRBV27 CASSHRPTGLESGELFF
- TRBJ2-7 TRBV6-6 CASSYHQSYEQYF
- TRBJ1-1 TRBV25-1 CASSVWGGGIEAFF
- TRBJ2-3 TRBV6-1 CASSEGDTPGTDTQYF
- TRBJ1-3 TRBV19 CASTWTDSGNTIYF
once TRBJ2-7 TRBV7-8 CASSLERDRGYEQYF
- TRBJ1-5 TRBV27 CASSSTGGFRPQHF
- TRBJ1-2 TRBV7-9 CASSLGRALGGNYGYTF
- TRBJ1-1 TRBV4-1 CASSQDWGTGGTTEAFF
once TRBJ2-3 TRBV7-3 CASSWGGSQDTQYF
- TRBJ2-1 TRBV6-4 CASREGNEQFF
- TRBJ2-1 TRBV27 CASSDIRGNEQFF
- TRBJ2-3 TRBV2 CARRARGTDTQYF
- TRBJ2-7 TRBV5-1 CASSLTLRGSYEQYF
- TRBJ2-7 TRBV7-9 CASSSGTGEQYF
- TRBJ2-3 TRBV10-1 CASSEWKGSTDTQYF
- TRBJ2-7 TRBV15 CATSRDHWTSGSNEQYF